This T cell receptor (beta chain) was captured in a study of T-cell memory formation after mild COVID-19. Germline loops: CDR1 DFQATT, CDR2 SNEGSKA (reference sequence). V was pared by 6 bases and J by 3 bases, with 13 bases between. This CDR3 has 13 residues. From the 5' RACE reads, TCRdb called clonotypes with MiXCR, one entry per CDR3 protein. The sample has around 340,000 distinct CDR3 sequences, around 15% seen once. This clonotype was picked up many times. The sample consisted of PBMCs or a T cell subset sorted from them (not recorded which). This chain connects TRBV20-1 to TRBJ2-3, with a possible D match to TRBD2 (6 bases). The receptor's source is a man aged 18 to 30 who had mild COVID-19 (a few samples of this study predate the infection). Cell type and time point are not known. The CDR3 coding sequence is TGCAGTGCGAGGGCTGGAGGGACAGATACGCAGTATTTT. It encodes CSARAGGTDTQYF.